This TCR beta chain was recovered during a study of cytomegalovirus exposure and HLA in healthy donors. In the case of this clone: Antigen unknown. One junction end does not reproduce the germline sequence, and a read error may be involved.

Study-wide points: Associated with cytomegalovirus, according to the listing, were 170 or so TCR beta chains.

The V gene's germline CDR1 is SSHAT and CDR2 FNYEAQ (reference sequence). The CDR3 has 14 residues. These donors were members of the roughly 110-subject validation cohort, a group separate from the approximately 640-subject first cohort. Assay: immunoSEQ multiplex PCR; the TCRdb copy retains only in-frame clones and omits some. The sample shows 97,000 or so clones, approximately 88% of them seen only once. The rearrangement links TRBV7-7 to TRBJ2-5; TRBD2 matches 15 bases. Sequenced: PBMCs. The TCR originated in a woman younger than 45 in good health and CMV-seronegative. The CDR3 DNA is TGTGCTAGCAGCTTAGGGACTAGCGGGAGGATCCAGTACTTC. This encodes CASSLGTSGRIQYF.